This is a list of T cell receptor beta chains from one sample in a study of OX40 agonist ivuxolimab in advanced cancers. Sequencing was performed with immunoSEQ multiplex PCR; in TCRdb, only in-frame clones are kept and a portion is missing. In the table there are approximately 17,000 clones, 84% of which are singletons. The material was CD4+ or CD8+ T cells sorted from blood, obtained in a trial of the OX40 agonist ivuxolimab. Receptor source: an adult with an advanced solid tumor such as melanoma, head and neck, liver or kidney cancer. The CDR3 runs from the conserved cysteine through the conserved F or W. The D gene is left open where the match is weak. Not every row has a clone size; where given, it reads once, few, many or a size class.

V gene	J gene	CDR3 length	D gene	clone size	CDR3 protein	CDR3 DNA
TRBV19	TRBJ1-1	16	TRBD1	-	CASSPAGGAFPTEAFF	TGTGCCAGTAGCCCCGCAGGGGGCGCGTTTCCCACTGAAGCTTTCTTT
TRBV2	TRBJ2-2	11	-	-	CASGDTGELFF	TGTGCCAGCGGGGACACCGGGGAGCTGTTTTTT
TRBV6-1	TRBJ2-1	16	TRBD2	many	CASSESIAGGPFEQFF	TGTGCCAGCAGCGAATCAATAGCGGGAGGGCCTTTTGAGCAGTTCTTC
TRBV7-5	TRBJ2-7	13	-	-	CARSSRTSYEQYF	TGTGCCAGAAGCTCACGGACTTCCTACGAGCAGTACTTC
TRBV25-1	TRBJ1-2	15	TRBD1	-	CASSDLQGVSYGYTF	TGTGCCAGCAGTGACCTACAGGGGGTGTCGTATGGCTACACCTTC
TRBV7-9	TRBJ1-2	11	-	-	CASTPDYGYTF	TGTGCCAGCACCCCAGACTATGGCTACACCTTC
TRBV19	TRBJ1-1	15	-	-	CASSIETDGNTEAFF	TGTGCCAGTAGTATAGAAACGGACGGGAACACTGAAGCTTTCTTT
TRBV6-6	TRBJ2-5	11	-	-	CASLGGETQYF	TGTGCCAGTCTGGGCGGGGAGACCCAGTACTTC
TRBV20-1	TRBJ1-4	10	-	-	CSAQREKLFF	TGCAGTGCCCAACGGGAAAAACTGTTTTTT
TRBV7-7	TRBJ2-1	13	-	-	CASSANSYNEQFF	TGTGCCAGCAGCGCTAACTCCTACAATGAGCAGTTCTTC
TRBV9	TRBJ2-2	16	TRBD1	few	CASSVADRGLTGELFF	TGTGCCAGCAGCGTAGCCGACAGGGGCCTAACCGGGGAGCTGTTTTTT
TRBV7-6	TRBJ2-1	13	-	-	CASSLAAWDEQFF	TGTGCCAGCAGCTTAGCGGCGTGGGATGAGCAGTTCTTC
TRBV7-2	TRBJ2-5	17	TRBD2	-	CASSLAWREMGQETQYF	TGTGCCAGCAGCTTAGCGTGGCGGGAGATGGGACAAGAGACCCAGTACTTC
TRBV28	TRBJ2-2	20	TRBD2	few	CASSLIDLTGTSGRAGELFF	TGTGCCAGCAGTTTAATCGACCTGACCGGGACTAGCGGGAGGGCCGGGGAGCTGTTTTTT
TRBV7-9	TRBJ2-1	14	-	once	CASSSLLKEDEQFF	TGTGCCAGCAGCTCCCTCCTTAAGGAGGATGAGCAGTTCTTC
TRBV27	TRBJ1-1	17	-	-	CASSPVFSVSHGTEAFF	TGTGCCAGCAGTCCAGTATTTTCGGTATCACACGGCACTGAAGCTTTCTTT
TRBV7-9	TRBJ2-7	13	TRBD2	-	CASRSGTHYEQYF	TGTGCCAGCAGGAGCGGGACCCACTACGAGCAGTACTTC
TRBV29-1	TRBJ2-5	12	-	-	CSVRPAKETQYF	TGCAGCGTTCGGCCAGCGAAAGAGACCCAGTACTTC
TRBV7-9	TRBJ2-7	17	-	-	CASSSSTGTHKSYEQYF	TGTGCCAGCAGCTCAAGTACCGGGACTCACAAGTCCTACGAGCAGTACTTC
TRBV5-1	TRBJ2-1	13	-	once	CASSFSIDNEQFF	TGCGCCAGCAGCTTTTCGATAGACAATGAGCAGTTCTTC
TRBV19	TRBJ2-1	19	TRBD2	-	CASSMYTPLLAGRASEQFF	TGTGCCAGTAGTATGTATACCCCCTTACTAGCGGGGAGGGCCAGTGAGCAGTTCTTC
TRBV11-2	TRBJ2-7	14	TRBD1	-	CASVTGTGSHEQYF	TGTGCCAGCGTCACCGGGACAGGGTCCCACGAGCAGTACTTC
TRBV7-9	TRBJ1-5	15	-	-	CASSIAGSSNQPQHF	TGTGCCAGCAGTATAGCGGGCAGTAGCAATCAGCCCCAGCATTTT
TRBV14	TRBJ2-7	14	-	-	CASSQDPPPIEQYF	TGTGCCAGCAGCCAAGACCCGCCGCCGATCGAGCAGTACTTC
TRBV25-1	TRBJ2-7	13	-	-	CASSDSGGYEQYF	TGTGCCAGCAGTGATTCTGGCGGCTACGAGCAGTACTTC
TRBV19	TRBJ1-1	13	-	-	CASSISPGNEAFF	TGTGCCAGTAGTATATCTCCGGGAAATGAAGCTTTCTTT
TRBV6-6	TRBJ1-2	14	-	-	CASSYEGGNYGYTF	TGTGCCAGCAGTTATGAGGGCGGGAACTATGGCTACACCTTC
TRBV16	TRBJ1-2	16	TRBD1	once	CASSPWTGEGDYGYTF	TGTGCCAGCAGCCCCTGGACAGGGGAGGGGGACTATGGCTACACCTTC
TRBV7-9	TRBJ2-1	15	TRBD2	-	CASSSGLAGINEQFF	TGTGCCAGCAGCTCTGGACTAGCGGGGATCAATGAGCAGTTCTTC
TRBV2	TRBJ1-1	11	-	-	CASLAQVEAFF	TGTGCCAGCCTGGCCCAGGTTGAAGCTTTCTTT
TRBV5-4	TRBJ1-1	13	TRBD1	-	CASSSQGADDAFF	TGTGCCAGCAGCTCTCAGGGGGCGGATGATGCTTTCTTT
TRBV4-1	TRBJ2-7	14	TRBD1	-	CASSWGTVNYEQYF	TGCGCCAGCAGCTGGGGGACAGTGAACTACGAGCAGTACTTC
TRBV5-6	TRBJ2-5	13	-	-	CASSYTSMETQYF	TGTGCCAGCAGCTATACTAGCATGGAGACCCAGTACTTC
TRBV28	TRBJ2-5	15	-	-	CASSLVASEVETQYF	TGTGCCAGCAGTTTAGTGGCCAGCGAGGTGGAGACCCAGTACTTC
TRBV28	TRBJ2-1	13	-	-	CASSLLESNEQFF	TGTGCCAGCAGTTTACTAGAGTCGAATGAGCAGTTCTTC
TRBV4-2	TRBJ2-5	13	-	-	CASSQLGPETQYF	TGTGCCAGCAGCCAACTCGGACCGGAGACCCAGTACTTC
TRBV29-1	TRBJ1-2	14	-	-	CSDTGRTPGYGYTF	TGCAGCGACACCGGACGCACCCCCGGGTATGGCTACACCTTC
TRBV7-9	TRBJ2-7	13	-	-	CASRDGLSYEQYF	TGTGCCAGCAGGGACGGACTTTCCTACGAGCAGTACTTC
TRBV4-1	TRBJ2-7	14	-	-	CASSQDAGSYEQYF	TGCGCCAGCAGCCAAGACGCAGGATCCTACGAGCAGTACTTC
TRBV6-5	TRBJ1-1	13	-	-	CASSYGGETEAFF	TGTGCCAGCAGTTATGGGGGGGAGACTGAAGCTTTCTTT
TRBV5-1	TRBJ1-3	16	TRBD1	-	CASKRTGGGSGNTIYF	TGCGCCAGCAAAAGGACAGGGGGCGGCTCTGGAAACACCATATATTTT
TRBV7-9	TRBJ1-5	14	-	-	CASSLMGSNQPQHF	TGTGCCAGCAGCTTAATGGGAAGCAATCAGCCCCAGCATTTT
TRBV4-3	TRBJ2-7	15	TRBD2	-	CASSHRLAGEYEQYF	TGCGCCAGCAGCCACCGGCTAGCGGGAGAATACGAGCAGTACTTC
TRBV5-4	TRBJ1-1	14	-	-	CASSSEVGHTEAFF	TGTGCCAGCAGTTCAGAAGTGGGACACACTGAAGCTTTCTTT
TRBV7-2	TRBJ1-2	14	-	-	CASSARELNYGYTF	TGTGCCAGCAGCGCGAGAGAGCTTAACTATGGCTACACCTTC
TRBV11-2	TRBJ1-2	13	-	-	CASSPMQDTGYTF	TGTGCCAGCAGCCCGATGCAAGATACAGGCTACACCTTC
TRBV7-9	TRBJ1-5	15	-	-	CASSLGGLSNQPQHF	TGTGCCAGCAGCTTAGGGGGATTGAGCAATCAGCCCCAGCATTTT
TRBV19	TRBJ2-1	16	TRBD2	-	CASSIVTSGNYNEQFF	TGTGCCAGTAGTATAGTGACTAGCGGGAACTACAATGAGCAGTTCTTC
TRBV14	TRBJ1-2	13	-	-	CASSQGTLYGYTF	TGTGCCAGCAGCCAAGGGACACTCTATGGCTACACCTTC